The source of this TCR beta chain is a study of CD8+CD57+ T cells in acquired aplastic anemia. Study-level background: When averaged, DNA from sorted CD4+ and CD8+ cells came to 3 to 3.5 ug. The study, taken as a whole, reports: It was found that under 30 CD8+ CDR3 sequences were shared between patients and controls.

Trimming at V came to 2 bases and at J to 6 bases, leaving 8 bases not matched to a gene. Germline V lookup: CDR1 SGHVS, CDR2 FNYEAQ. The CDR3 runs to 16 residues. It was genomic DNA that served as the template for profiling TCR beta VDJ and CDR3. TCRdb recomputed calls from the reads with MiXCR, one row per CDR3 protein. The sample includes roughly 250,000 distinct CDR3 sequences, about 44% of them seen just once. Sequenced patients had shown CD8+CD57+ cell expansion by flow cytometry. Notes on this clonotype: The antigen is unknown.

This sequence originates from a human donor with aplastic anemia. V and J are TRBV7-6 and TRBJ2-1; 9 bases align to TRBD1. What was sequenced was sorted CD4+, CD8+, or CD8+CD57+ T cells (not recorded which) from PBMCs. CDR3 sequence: CASSLNSDRGFNEQFF. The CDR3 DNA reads TGTGCCAGCAGCTTAAATTCCGACAGGGGGTTCAATGAGCAGTTCTTC.